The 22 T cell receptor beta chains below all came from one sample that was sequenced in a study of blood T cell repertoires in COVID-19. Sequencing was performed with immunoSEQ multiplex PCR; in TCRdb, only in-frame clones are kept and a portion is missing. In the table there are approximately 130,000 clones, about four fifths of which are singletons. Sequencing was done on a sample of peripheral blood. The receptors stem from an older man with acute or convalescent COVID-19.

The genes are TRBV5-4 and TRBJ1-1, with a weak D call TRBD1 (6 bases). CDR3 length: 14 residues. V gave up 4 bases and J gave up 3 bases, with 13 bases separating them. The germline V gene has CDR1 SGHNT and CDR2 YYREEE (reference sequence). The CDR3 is CASSRTADDTEAFF. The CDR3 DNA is TGTGCCAGCAGCAGGACAGCCGATGACACTGAAGCTTTCTTT.

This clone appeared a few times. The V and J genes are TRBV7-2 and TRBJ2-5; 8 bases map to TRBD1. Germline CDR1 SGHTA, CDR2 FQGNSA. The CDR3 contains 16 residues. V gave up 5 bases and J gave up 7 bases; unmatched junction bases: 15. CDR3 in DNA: TGTGCCAGCAGCCTAGTGACAGGGGTTTATTCTGGGACCCAGTACTTC. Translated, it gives CASSLVTGVYSGTQYF.

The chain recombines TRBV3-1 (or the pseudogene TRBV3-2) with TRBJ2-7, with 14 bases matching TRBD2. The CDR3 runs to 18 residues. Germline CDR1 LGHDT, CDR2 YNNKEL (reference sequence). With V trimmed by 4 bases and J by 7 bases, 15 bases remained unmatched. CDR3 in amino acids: CASSLTPGLAGAPGEQYF. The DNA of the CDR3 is TGTGCCAGCAGCCTAACCCCGGGACTAGCGGGGGCCCCAGGGGAGCAGTACTTC.

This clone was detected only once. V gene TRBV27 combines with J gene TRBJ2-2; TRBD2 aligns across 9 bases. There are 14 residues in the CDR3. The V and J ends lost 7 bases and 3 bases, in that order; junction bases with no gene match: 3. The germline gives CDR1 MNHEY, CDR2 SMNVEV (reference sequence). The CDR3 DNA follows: TGTGCCAGCACTAGCGGGGAATACACCGGGGAGCTGTTTTTT. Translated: CASTSGEYTGELFF.

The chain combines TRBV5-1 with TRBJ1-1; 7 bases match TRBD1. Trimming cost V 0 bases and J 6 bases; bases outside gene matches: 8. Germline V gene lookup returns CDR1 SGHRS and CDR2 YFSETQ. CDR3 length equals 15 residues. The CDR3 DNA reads TGCGCCAGCAGCTTGGCACGACAGGGTTGGTCTGAAGCTTTCTTT. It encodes CASSLARQGWSEAFF.

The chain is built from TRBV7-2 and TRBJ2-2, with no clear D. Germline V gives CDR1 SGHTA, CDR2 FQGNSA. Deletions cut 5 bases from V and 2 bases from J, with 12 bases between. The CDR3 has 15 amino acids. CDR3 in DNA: TGTGCCAGCAGCCCCCTAGACCTTAACACCGGGGAGCTGTTTTTT. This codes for CASSPLDLNTGELFF. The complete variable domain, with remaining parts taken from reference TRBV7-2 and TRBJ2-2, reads GAGVSQSPSNKVTEKGKDVELRCDPISGHTALYWYRQSLGQGLEFLIYFQGNSAPDKSGLPSDRFSAERTGGSVSTLTIQRTQQEDSAVYLCASSPLDLNTGELFFGEGSRLTVL.

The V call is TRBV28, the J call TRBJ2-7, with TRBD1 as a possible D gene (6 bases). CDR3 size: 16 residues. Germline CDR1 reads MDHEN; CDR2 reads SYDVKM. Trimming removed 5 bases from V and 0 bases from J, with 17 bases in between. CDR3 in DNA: TGTGCCAGCAGTCCACCCACAGGGCCGAGCTCCTACGAGCAGTACTTC. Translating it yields CASSPPTGPSSYEQYF.

The CDR3 nucleotides are TGTGCCAGCAGTTACAAAGGGGCCGGAAACACCATATATTTT. Residues: CASSYKGAGNTIYF. The chain links TRBV6-5 to TRBJ1-3; maybe TRBD1 (5 bases). V gave up 2 bases and J gave up 4 bases, with 9 bases separating them. CDR3 length: 14 amino acids. Germline CDR1 MNHEY, CDR2 SVGAGI.

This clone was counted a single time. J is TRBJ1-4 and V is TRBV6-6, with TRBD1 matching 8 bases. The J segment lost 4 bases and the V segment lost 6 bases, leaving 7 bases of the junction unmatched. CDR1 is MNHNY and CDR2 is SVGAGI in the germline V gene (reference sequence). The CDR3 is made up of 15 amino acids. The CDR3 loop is CASSPATGGNEKLFF. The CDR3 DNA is TGTGCCAGCAGCCCAGCCACAGGGGGTAATGAAAAACTGTTTTTT.

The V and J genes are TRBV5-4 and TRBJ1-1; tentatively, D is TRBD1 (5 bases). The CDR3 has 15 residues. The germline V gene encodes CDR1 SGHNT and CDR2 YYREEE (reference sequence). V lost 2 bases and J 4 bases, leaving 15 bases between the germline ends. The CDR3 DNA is TGTGCCAGCAGCTTCGGGACTGGGTTGGGCACTGAAGCTTTCTTT. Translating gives CASSFGTGLGTEAFF.

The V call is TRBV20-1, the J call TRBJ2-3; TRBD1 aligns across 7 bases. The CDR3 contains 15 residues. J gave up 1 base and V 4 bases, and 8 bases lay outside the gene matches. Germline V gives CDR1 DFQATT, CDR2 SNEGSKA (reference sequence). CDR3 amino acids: CSAIDRVEGTDTQYF. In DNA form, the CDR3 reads TGCAGTGCTATTGACAGGGTCGAGGGCACAGATACGCAGTATTTT.

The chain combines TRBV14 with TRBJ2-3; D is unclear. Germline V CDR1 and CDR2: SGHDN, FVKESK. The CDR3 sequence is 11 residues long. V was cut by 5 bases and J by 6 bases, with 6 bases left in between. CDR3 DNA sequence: TGTGCCAGCAGCTACGCGGATACGCAGTATTTT. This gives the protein CASSYADTQYF. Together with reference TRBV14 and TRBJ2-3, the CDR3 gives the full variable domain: EAGVTQFPSHSVIEKGQTVTLRCDPISGHDNLYWYRRVMGKEIKFLLHFVKESKQDESGMPNNRFLAERTGGTYSTLKVQPAELEDSGVYFCASSYADTQYFGPGTRLTVL.

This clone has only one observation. The CDR3 protein is CASSSMSAETQYF. The DNA for the CDR3 is TGTGCCAGCAGCTCCATGAGCGCGGAGACCCAGTACTTC. V is TRBV5-6 and J is TRBJ2-5; D gene uncertain. Germline V CDR1 and CDR2: SGHDT, YYEEEE. The CDR3 loop spans 13 amino acids. Trimming removed 3 bases from V and 5 bases from J, with 11 bases in between.

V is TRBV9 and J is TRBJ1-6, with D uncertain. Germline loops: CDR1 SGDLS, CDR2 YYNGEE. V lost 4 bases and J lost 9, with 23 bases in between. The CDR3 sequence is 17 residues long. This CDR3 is CASSMPRDSAPPSPLHF. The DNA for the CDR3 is TGTGCCAGCAGCATGCCGAGGGATTCGGCCCCTCCTTCACCCCTCCACTTT.

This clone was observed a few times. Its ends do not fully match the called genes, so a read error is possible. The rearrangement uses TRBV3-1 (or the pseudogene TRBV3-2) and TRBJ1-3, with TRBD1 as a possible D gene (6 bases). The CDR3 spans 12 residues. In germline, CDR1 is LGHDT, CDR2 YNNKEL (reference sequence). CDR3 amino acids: CASSQVPGQRDF. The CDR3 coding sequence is TGTGCCAGCAGCCAGGTGCCGGGACAACGAGATTTT.

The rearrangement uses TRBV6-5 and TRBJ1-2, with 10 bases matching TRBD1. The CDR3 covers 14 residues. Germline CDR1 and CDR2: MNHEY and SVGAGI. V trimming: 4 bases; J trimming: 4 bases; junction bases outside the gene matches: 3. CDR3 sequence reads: CASSLGQGSYGYTF. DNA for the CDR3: TGTGCCAGCAGTTTGGGACAGGGGAGCTATGGCTACACCTTC.

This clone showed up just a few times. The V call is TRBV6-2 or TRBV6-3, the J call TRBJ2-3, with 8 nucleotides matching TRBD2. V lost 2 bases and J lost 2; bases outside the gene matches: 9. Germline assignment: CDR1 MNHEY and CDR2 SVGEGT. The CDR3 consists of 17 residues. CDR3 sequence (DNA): TGTGCCAGCAGTTACAGCGGGGGCCTAGAAGACACAGATACGCAGTATTTT. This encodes CASSYSGGLEDTDTQYF.

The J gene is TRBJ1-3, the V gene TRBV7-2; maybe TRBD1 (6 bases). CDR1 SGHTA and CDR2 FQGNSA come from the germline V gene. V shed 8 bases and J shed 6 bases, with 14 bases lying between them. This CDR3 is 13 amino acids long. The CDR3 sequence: CASRGGKLNTIYF. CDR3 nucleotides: TGTGCCAGCCGGGGGGGCAAGCTAAACACCATATATTTT.

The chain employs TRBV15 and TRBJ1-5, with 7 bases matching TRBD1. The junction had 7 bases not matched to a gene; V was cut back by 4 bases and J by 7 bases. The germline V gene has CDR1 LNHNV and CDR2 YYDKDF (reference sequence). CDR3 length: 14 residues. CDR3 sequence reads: CATSTDRVRQPQHF. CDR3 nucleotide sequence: TGTGCCACCAGCACAGACAGGGTGAGACAGCCCCAGCATTTT.

As DNA, the CDR3 is TGTGCCAGCAGTTTTACCGGGGTGGACTATGGCTACACCTTC. Translation: CASSFTGVDYGYTF. The V gene is TRBV28, the J gene TRBJ1-2; D gene uncertain. The CDR3 extends over 14 amino acids. Germline V gene lookup returns CDR1 MDHEN and CDR2 SYDVKM. Trimming pared 3 bases from V and 3 bases from J, leaving 11 bases between.

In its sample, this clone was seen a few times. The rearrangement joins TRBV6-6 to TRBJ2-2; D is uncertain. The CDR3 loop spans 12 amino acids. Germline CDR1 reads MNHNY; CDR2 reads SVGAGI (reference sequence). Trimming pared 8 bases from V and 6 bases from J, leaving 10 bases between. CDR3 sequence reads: CASSLVAGELFF. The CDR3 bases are TGTGCCAGCTCCCTAGTGGCCGGGGAGCTGTTTTTT.

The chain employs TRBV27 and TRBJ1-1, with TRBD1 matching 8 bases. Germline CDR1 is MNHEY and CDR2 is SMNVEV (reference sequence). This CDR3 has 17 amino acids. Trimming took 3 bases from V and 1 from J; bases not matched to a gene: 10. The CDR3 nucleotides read TGTGCCAGCAGTTTGGGCAGGGGGCTAGGAGGGAACACTGAAGCTTTCTTT. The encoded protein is CASSLGRGLGGNTEAFF.